This T cell receptor beta chain was observed in a study of blood T cell repertoires in COVID-19. The table came from immunoSEQ multiplex PCR; TCRdb's copy has only in-frame clones and leaves some out. The sample contains 210,000 or so clones, 80% of which appear only once. The participants were between 18 and 89 years old and came from roughly 24 US areas. This CDR3 has 14 residues. V shed 5 bases and J shed 2 bases, with 12 bases lying between them. Germline V gene sequence: CDR1 MGHRA, CDR2 YSYEKL. The chain combines TRBV4-1 with TRBJ1-2; D might be TRBD1 (6 bases). The origin of this receptor is a man younger than 40 with acute COVID-19. The sample was PBMCs or T cells enriched from blood (not recorded which). CDR3 protein: CASSERGTNYGYTF. Written as DNA, the CDR3 is TGCGCCAGCAGCGAAAGGGGGACCAACTATGGCTACACCTTC.